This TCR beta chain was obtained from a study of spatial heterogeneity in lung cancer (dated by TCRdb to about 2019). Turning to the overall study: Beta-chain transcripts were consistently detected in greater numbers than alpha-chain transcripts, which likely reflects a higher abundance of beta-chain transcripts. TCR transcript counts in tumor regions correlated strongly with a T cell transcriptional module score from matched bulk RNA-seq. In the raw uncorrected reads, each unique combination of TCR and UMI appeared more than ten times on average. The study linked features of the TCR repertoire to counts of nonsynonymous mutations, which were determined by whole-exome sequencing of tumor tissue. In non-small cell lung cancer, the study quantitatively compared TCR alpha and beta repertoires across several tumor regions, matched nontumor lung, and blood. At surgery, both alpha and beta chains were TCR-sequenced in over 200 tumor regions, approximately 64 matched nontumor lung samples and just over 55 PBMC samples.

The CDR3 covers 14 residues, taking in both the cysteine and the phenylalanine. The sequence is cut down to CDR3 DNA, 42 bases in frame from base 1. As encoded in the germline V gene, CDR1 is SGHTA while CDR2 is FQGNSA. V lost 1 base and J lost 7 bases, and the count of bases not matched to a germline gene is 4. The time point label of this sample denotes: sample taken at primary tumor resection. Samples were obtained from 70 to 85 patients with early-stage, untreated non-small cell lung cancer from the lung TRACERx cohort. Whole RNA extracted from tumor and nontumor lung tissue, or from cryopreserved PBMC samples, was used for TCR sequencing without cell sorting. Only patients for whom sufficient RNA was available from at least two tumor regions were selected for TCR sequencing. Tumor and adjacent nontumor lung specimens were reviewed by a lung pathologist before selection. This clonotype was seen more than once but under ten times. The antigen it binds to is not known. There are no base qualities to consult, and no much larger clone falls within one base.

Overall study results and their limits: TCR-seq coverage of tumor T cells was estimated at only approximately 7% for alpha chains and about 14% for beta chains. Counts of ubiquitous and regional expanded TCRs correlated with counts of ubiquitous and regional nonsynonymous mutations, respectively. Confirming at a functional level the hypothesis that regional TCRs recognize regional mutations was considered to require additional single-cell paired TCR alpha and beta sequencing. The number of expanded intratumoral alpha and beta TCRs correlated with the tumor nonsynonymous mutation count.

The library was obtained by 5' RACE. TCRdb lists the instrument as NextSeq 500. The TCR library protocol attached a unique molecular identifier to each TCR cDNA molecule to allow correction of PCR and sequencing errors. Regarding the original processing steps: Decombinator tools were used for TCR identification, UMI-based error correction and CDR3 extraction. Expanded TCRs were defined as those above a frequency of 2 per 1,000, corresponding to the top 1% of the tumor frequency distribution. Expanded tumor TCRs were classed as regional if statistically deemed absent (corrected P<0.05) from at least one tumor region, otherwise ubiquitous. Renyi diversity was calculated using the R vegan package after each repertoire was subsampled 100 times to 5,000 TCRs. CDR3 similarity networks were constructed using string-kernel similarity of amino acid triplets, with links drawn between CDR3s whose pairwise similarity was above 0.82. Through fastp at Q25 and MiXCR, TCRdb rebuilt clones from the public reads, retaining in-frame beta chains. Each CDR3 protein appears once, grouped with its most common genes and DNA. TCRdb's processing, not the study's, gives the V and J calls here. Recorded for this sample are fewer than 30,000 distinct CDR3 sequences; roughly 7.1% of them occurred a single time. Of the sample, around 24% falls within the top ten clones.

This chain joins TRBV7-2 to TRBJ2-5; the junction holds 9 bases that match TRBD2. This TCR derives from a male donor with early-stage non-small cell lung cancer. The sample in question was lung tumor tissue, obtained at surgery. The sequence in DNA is TGTGCCAGCAGCTTAGAGCTAGCGGGGTGGACCCAGTACTTC. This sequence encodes CASSLELAGWTQYF.